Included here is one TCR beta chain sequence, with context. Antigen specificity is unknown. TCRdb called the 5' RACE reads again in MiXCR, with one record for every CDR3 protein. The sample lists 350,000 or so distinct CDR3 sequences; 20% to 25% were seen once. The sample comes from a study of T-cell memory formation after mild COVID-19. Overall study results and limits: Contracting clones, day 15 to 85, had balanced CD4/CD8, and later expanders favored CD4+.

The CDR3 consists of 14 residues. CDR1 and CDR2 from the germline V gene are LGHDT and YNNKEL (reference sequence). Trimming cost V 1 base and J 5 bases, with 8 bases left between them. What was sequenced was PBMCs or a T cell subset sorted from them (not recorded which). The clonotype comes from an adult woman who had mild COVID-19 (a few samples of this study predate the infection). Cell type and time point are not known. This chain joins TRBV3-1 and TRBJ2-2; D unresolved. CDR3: CASSQVLGTGELFF. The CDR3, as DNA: TGTGCCAGCAGCCAAGTTCTGGGGACCGGGGAGCTGTTTTTT. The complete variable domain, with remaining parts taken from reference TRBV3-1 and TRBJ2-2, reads DTAVSQTPKYLVTQMGNDKSIKCEQNLGHDTMYWYKQDSKKFLKIMFSYNNKELIINETVPNRFSPKSPDKAHLNLHINSLELGDSAVYFCASSQVLGTGELFFGEGSRLTVL.